The present entry profiles one TCR beta chain with its context. Its antigen is still unknown. No patient escaped relapse after autologous stem cell transplantation, and brentuximab vedotin exposure varied. This sample stems from a study of PD-1 blockade in classical Hodgkin lymphoma. Study background: Administration of nivolumab to patients was at 3 mg/kg intravenously every 2 weeks. Study-level points and caveats: Those starting nivolumab under 1 year post-ASCT were excluded. It was among complete responders that baseline diversity resembled that of newly diagnosed patients.

Sequenced by immunoSEQ multiplex PCR; TCRdb stores in-frame clones only, minus some. This table holds over 35,000 clones, less than 85% found once. V was pared by 5 bases and J by 3 bases, with 11 bases between. The V gene's germline CDR1 is SGHTA and CDR2 FQGNSA. The CDR3 has 14 amino acids. The chain links TRBV7-2 to TRBJ1-5; D unresolved. This sample comprised peripheral blood mononuclear cells (PBMCs), obtained before the second cycle of nivolumab. This clonotype originated in a human donor with classical Hodgkin lymphoma. CDR3 nucleotides: TGTGCCAGCAGCATAAGCTCCCACAATCAGCCCCAGCATTTT. Residues: CASSISSHNQPQHF.